Included here is one T cell receptor (beta chain) sequence, with context. Its target is unknown. TCRdb passed the PCR reads through MiXCR, listing each CDR3 protein once. The sample has about 500,000 distinct CDR3 sequences; about a fifth are singletons. The CDR3 spans 16 residues. CDR1 is MNHEY and CDR2 is SVGAGI in the germline V gene. The ends were cut back, 4 bases at V and 5 bases at J, with 20 bases in the middle. The sample belongs to a study of molecular identifiers for immune sequencing clone quantification. Study context: Naive CD8 RNA (around 20,000 or 100,000 cells) was divided into five aliquots, with four sequenced. Findings and limits, study-wide: Spiked-in Jurkat TCR RNA corresponding to one cell was reported as detectable against more than 750,000 naive cells. Clones above 20 RNA copies contained over 98% of effector molecules and under 1% of naive molecules.

The source is a human donor in good health. Some libraries in this study had Jurkat cell RNA spiked in. The specimen was naive CD8+ T cells from blood, with Jurkat cell RNA spiked in. Specified subset: FACS-sorted CD8+CD4-CCR7+CD45RA+ naive T cells. The chain carries TRBV6-5 and TRBJ1-2, with a tentative D call TRBD1 (5 bases). CDR3 region: CASSSPNGQKSYGYTF. For the CDR3, the DNA is TGTGCCAGCAGTTCCCCAAATGGACAAAAGAGTTATGGCTACACCTTC.